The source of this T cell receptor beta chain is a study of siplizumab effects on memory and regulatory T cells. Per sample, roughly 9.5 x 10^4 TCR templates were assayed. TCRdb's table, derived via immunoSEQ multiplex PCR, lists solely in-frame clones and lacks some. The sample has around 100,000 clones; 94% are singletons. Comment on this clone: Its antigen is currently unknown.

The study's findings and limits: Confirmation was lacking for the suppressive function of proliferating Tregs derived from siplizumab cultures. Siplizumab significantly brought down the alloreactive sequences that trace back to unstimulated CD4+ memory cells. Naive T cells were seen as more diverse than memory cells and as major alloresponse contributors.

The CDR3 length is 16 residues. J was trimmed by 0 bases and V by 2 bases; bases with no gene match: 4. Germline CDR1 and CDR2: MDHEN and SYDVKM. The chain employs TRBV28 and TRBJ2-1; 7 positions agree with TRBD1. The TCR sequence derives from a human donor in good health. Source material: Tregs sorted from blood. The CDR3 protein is CASSLLQGPSYNEQFF. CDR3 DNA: TGTGCCAGCAGTTTACTACAGGGGCCCTCCTACAATGAGCAGTTCTTC.